This TCR beta chain was recorded in a study of blood T cell repertoires in COVID-19. Study as a whole: PBMCs, B-cell-depleted T cells, or T cells were the source of the cDNA or gDNA that made up the material.

V shed 5 bases and J shed 3 bases, with 11 bases lying between them. CDR3 length: 14 residues. The germline V gene encodes CDR1 LNHDA and CDR2 SQIVND (reference sequence). Per the authors' pipeline: By means of reference gene primer amplification, nucleated cell counts were estimated. Clones were read by immunoSEQ multiplex PCR, and TCRdb kept only the in-frame ones, dropping some. From that table come the V and J calls and clone size; the DNA was used to work out D and trimming. The sample carries about 93,000 clones, approximately 89% recorded once. This TCR was recovered from a man in his fifties or sixties with acute or convalescent COVID-19. Material: peripheral blood. The chain recombines TRBV19 with TRBJ2-1; perhaps TRBD2 as D (6 bases). The CDR3 loop is CASSLRLDYNEQFF. The CDR3 nucleotides read TGTGCCAGTAGTCTTAGACTAGACTACAATGAGCAGTTCTTC. The complete variable domain, with remaining parts taken from reference TRBV19 and TRBJ2-1, reads DGGITQSPKYLFRKEGQNVTLSCEQNLNHDAMYWYRQDPGQGLRLIYYSQIVNDFQKGDIAEGYSVSREKKESFPLTVTSAQKNPTAFYLCASSLRLDYNEQFFGPGTRLTVL.